This T cell receptor beta chain was sequenced for a study of brain T cells in children with intractable seizures. V trimming: 2 bases; J trimming: 3 bases; junction bases outside the gene matches: 12. The CDR3 is made up of 18 amino acids. Germline-derived CDR1 and CDR2 are MGHDK and SYGVNS. Study findings and constraints: Only CDR3 sequence similarity suggested viral specificity, without known HCMV serostatus.

To note about this clone: Its antigen is undetermined.

Only in-frame clones appear in the TCRdb table, and some are missing; sequencing was by immunoSEQ multiplex PCR. The sample holds 300,000 to 400,000 clones, over 90% seen once. The time point here: blood from clinic visit 5 months post-surgery; TSC patient then seizure free. Only cases whose brain tissue showed the highest T cell transcript signatures were sequenced. This TCR was sampled from a boy in the first two years of life with tuberous sclerosis and intractable seizures. Here the sequenced sample was peripheral blood, taken about 5 months after surgery. V gene TRBV25-1 combines with J gene TRBJ2-2, with 7 bases aligning to TRBD2. CDR3 sequence: CASSEPDQAGRDTGELFF. CDR3 DNA: TGTGCCAGCAGTGAACCCGACCAAGCGGGGAGGGACACCGGGGAGCTGTTTTTT.